The 9 T cell receptor beta chains below were found in one sample sequenced in a study of blood T cell repertoires in COVID-19. The assay was immunoSEQ multiplex PCR, and TCRdb's table has in-frame clones only and misses some. The sample contains under 300,000 clones, 81% of which appear only once. What was sequenced was peripheral blood. All receptors come from an older woman with active or convalescent COVID-19.

V gene TRBV13 combines with J gene TRBJ1-4; no definite D call. Trimming removed 4 bases at V and 11 bases at J, with 20 bases between. Germline CDR1 PRHDT, CDR2 FYEKMQ (reference sequence). The CDR3 has 15 amino acids. The CDR3 bases are TGTGCCAGCAGCTACACCCAATCAAACCCGCGGAAACTGTTTTTT. The encoded protein is CASSYTQSNPRKLFF. The entire variable domain, with the rest obtained from reference TRBV13 and TRBJ1-4, is as follows: AAGVIQSPRHLIKEKRETATLKCYPIPRHDTVYWYQQGPGQDPQFLISFYEKMQSDKGSIPDRFSAQQFSDYHSELNMSSLELGDSALYFCASSYTQSNPRKLFFGSGTQLSVL.

The V gene is TRBV30, the J gene TRBJ1-3; perhaps TRBD1 as D (6 bases). Per germline, CDR1 GTSNPN and CDR2 SVGIG (reference sequence). V lost 3 bases to trimming and J lost 0 bases, with 9 bases between them. The CDR3 covers 14 residues. The CDR3 region is CAWRTGSSGNTIYF. In nucleotides, the CDR3 is TGTGCCTGGAGGACAGGTAGCTCTGGAAACACCATATATTTT.

The CDR3, as DNA: TGTGCCAGCAGCGGATTGACAGGGCCCCGGGCTGGCTACACCTTC. It encodes CASSGLTGPRAGYTF. V gene TRBV5-4 combines with J gene TRBJ1-2, with 7 nucleotides matching TRBD1. CDR1 SGHNT and CDR2 YYREEE come from the germline V gene (reference sequence). This CDR3 comprises 15 residues. The V gene end was trimmed by 4 bases and the J gene end by 7 bases; junction bases not matched to a gene: 13.

This clone was observed a few times. The V gene is TRBV2, the J gene TRBJ1-1; D call uncertain. This CDR3 contains 14 residues. V gave up 3 bases and J gave up 5 bases, with 13 bases separating them. Germline CDR1 reads SNHLY; CDR2 reads FYNNEI. The CDR3 protein is CASSDDELMTEAFF. DNA for the CDR3: TGTGCCAGCAGTGATGATGAGTTAATGACTGAAGCTTTCTTT.

The genes are TRBV15 and TRBJ1-1; the D gene is possibly TRBD1 (5 bases). V was trimmed by 0 bases and J by 1 base, leaving 9 bases between them. Per germline, CDR1 LNHNV and CDR2 YYDKDF (reference sequence). This CDR3 is 15 amino acids long. CDR3 DNA: TGTGCCACCAGCAGAGATCAGGGAGGGAACACTGAAGCTTTCTTT. Its translation is CATSRDQGGNTEAFF.

The chain links TRBV6-2 or TRBV6-3 to TRBJ2-1; 8 nucleotides match TRBD2. Germline lookup yields CDR1 MNHEY and CDR2 SVGEGT. The V segment lost 2 bases and the J segment 11 bases; nucleotides outside the gene matches: 14. The CDR3 runs 16 residues. CDR3 sequence (DNA): TGTGCCAGCAGTTACCGGGACTACCGGGAGGGAGCCAAGCAGTTCTTC. Amino acids: CASSYRDYREGAKQFF.

The CDR3 nucleotides read TGTGCCAGCTCACTCCCGGGACAGACGAGCTCCTATAATTCACCCCTCCACTTT. This sequence encodes CASSLPGQTSSYNSPLHF. The rearrangement links TRBV18 to TRBJ1-6; 7 bases map to TRBD1. Germline V gene sequence: CDR1 KGHSH, CDR2 LQKENI. CDR3 length: 18 residues. The V and J ends lost 4 bases and 0 bases, in that order; junction bases with no gene match: 9.

The rearrangement joins TRBV9 to TRBJ2-3; 9 bases line up with TRBD2. J gave up 4 bases and V 0 bases, and 3 bases lay outside the gene matches. Germline CDR1 reads SGDLS; CDR2 reads YYNGEE. This CDR3 is 15 amino acids long. The CDR3 DNA is TGTGCCAGCAGCGTAGTAGGGACTAGCCCAGATACGCAGTATTTT. Translating it yields CASSVVGTSPDTQYF.

J is TRBJ1-1 and V is TRBV12-3 or TRBV12-4; perhaps TRBD1 as D (5 bases). Trimming shortened V by 10 bases and J by 8 bases, and 20 bases separated the two germline ends. There are 13 residues in the CDR3. The CDR3 sequence is CAILSEWGEEAFF. DNA of the CDR3: TGTGCCATCCTTTCGGAGTGGGGGGAGGAAGCTTTCTTT.